These 27 T cell receptor beta chains were sequenced from one sample in a study of cytotoxic CD8 clonotypes in ibrutinib-treated CLL. Sequencing was performed with immunoSEQ multiplex PCR; in TCRdb, only in-frame clones are kept and a portion is missing. The sample lists tens of thousands of clones; less than 70% were seen once. The sequencing here drew on PBMCs, taken after 12 months of ibrutinib treatment. The receptors here all came from a human donor with chronic lymphocytic leukemia.

The CDR3 coding sequence is TGCGCCAGCAGCCCCCTCGGTGGAGCGGGGGGCACCGGGGAGCTGTTTTTT. As protein: CASSPLGGAGGTGELFF. The chain is built from TRBV5-1 and TRBJ2-2, with TRBD2 identical over 9 bases. This CDR3 spans 17 amino acids. In germline, CDR1 is SGHRS, CDR2 YFSETQ. After removal of 4 bases from V and 4 bases from J, the junction contained 11 bases not matched to a gene. Looking up the rest from reference TRBV5-1 and TRBJ2-2 gives the full variable domain: KAGVTQTPRYLIKTRGQQVTLSCSPISGHRSVSWYQQTPGQGLQFLFEYFSETQRNKGNFPGRFSGRQFSNSRSEMNVSTLELGDSALYLCASSPLGGAGGTGELFFGEGSRLTVL.

The J gene is TRBJ1-5, the V gene TRBV7-8; weak D call: TRBD1 (5 bases). This CDR3 is built from 15 residues. The germline V gene has CDR1 SGHVS and CDR2 FQNEAQ. Trimming removed 1 base from V and 4 bases from J, with 11 bases in between. The CDR3 sequence: CASSLGQGLNQPQHF. CDR3 in DNA: TGTGCCAGCAGCTTAGGGCAGGGACTAAATCAGCCCCAGCATTTT. Full variable domain (remainder filled in from reference TRBV7-8 and TRBJ1-5): GAGVSQSPRYKVAKRGQDVALRCDPISGHVSLFWYQQALGQGPEFLTYFQNEAQLDKSGLPSDRFFAERPEGSVSTLKIQRTQQEDSAVYLCASSLGQGLNQPQHFGDGTRLSIL.

The chain carries TRBV28 and TRBJ2-7, with D perhaps given as TRBD1 or TRBD2 (6 bases each). Germline CDR1 and CDR2: MDHEN and SYDVKM. This CDR3 contains 14 residues. V lost 7 bases and J lost 4, with 17 bases in between. DNA for the CDR3: TGTGCCAGCAAAGATCGGCAGGGGAGGTACGAGCAGTACTTC. This gives the protein CASKDRQGRYEQYF.

This chain uses TRBV19 with TRBJ2-3; D might be TRBD1 (6 bases). Germline V CDR1 and CDR2: LNHDA, SQIVND (reference sequence). This CDR3 is built from 14 residues. Trimming removed 5 bases from V and 4 bases from J, with 13 bases in between. CDR3: CASSQQGMSDTQYF. DNA of the CDR3: TGTGCCAGTAGTCAACAGGGAATGTCAGATACGCAGTATTTT.

Here the CDR3 DNA reads TGTGCCACCCGAACAGGGGGCGGATTCACTGAAGCTTTCTTT. As protein: CATRTGGGFTEAFF. The gene calls are TRBV19 and TRBJ1-1; 9 bases line up with TRBD1. With V trimmed by 10 bases and J by 4 bases, 10 bases remained unmatched. CDR3 length equals 14 residues. Germline V gene data show CDR1 as LNHDA and CDR2 as SQIVND (reference sequence).

Points on this clone: The junction does not match germline at one end; this may be a read error. The genes are TRBV7-7 and TRBJ2-5; perhaps D is TRBD1 or TRBD2 (7 bases each). This CDR3 contains 13 residues. CDR1 and CDR2 from the germline V gene are SSHAT and FNYEAQ (reference sequence). The CDR3 sequence: CASSLDREGTQYF. The CDR3 bases are TGTGCTAGCAGCCTTGACAGGGAGGGGACCCAGTACTTC.

The V gene is TRBV28, the J gene TRBJ2-7; TRBD1 is a possible D gene (6 bases). There are 12 residues in the CDR3. V was trimmed by 1 base and J by 12 bases, leaving 13 bases between them. Germline assignment: CDR1 MDHEN and CDR2 SYDVKM. CDR3 residues: CASSLSGTPPYF. The CDR3 coding sequence is TGTGCCAGCAGTTTATCCGGGACACCCCCGTACTTC.

The chain uses TRBV9 and TRBJ2-1, with 8 nucleotides matching TRBD1. Trimming took 0 bases from V and 3 from J; bases not matched to a gene: 2. There are 15 residues in the CDR3. CDR1 is SGDLS and CDR2 is YYNGEE in the germline V gene. CDR3 sequence reads: CASSVGTGYYNEQFF. CDR3 nucleotide sequence: TGTGCCAGCAGCGTAGGGACAGGGTACTACAATGAGCAGTTCTTC.

The genes are TRBV6-1 and TRBJ1-3; D uncertain. Germline lookup yields CDR1 MNHNS and CDR2 SASEGT. The CDR3 contains 13 residues. Trimming removed 8 bases at V and 0 bases at J, with 8 bases between. DNA of the CDR3: TGTGCCAGCGGGTGGAGCTCTGGAAACACCATATATTTT. The encoded protein is CASGWSSGNTIYF.

CDR3 nucleotides: TGTGCCAGTACGAGCGTCAGCTCCTACAATGAGCAGTTCTTC. This codes for CASTSVSSYNEQFF. The J gene is TRBJ2-1, the V gene TRBV19, with no clear D. The germline V gene has CDR1 LNHDA and CDR2 SQIVND (reference sequence). This CDR3 spans 14 amino acids. The V end was cut by 7 bases, the J end by 0 bases, with 10 bases between.

DNA of the CDR3: TGTGCCAGCAGCCCACGGTCGGGTTCGAACACTGAAGCTTTCTTT. Translating it yields CASSPRSGSNTEAFF. The chain combines TRBV11-2 with TRBJ1-1; no definite D call. Germline V gives CDR1 SGHAT, CDR2 FQNNGV. This CDR3 region has 15 residues. Deletions cut 5 bases from V and 1 base from J, with 14 bases between.

The chain has TRBV6-5 and TRBJ1-2; D perhaps matches TRBD1 (6 bases). V was pared by 0 bases and J by 8 bases, with 13 bases between. This CDR3 contains 14 residues. In germline, CDR1 is MNHEY, CDR2 SVGAGI. CDR3 sequence (DNA): TGTGCCAGCAGTTACTCCACAGGGAATCAAGGCTACACCTTC. Its translation: CASSYSTGNQGYTF.

V gene TRBV28 combines with J gene TRBJ1-2; unclear D gene. The V and J ends lost 4 bases and 5 bases respectively, with 5 bases between them. Per germline, CDR1 MDHEN and CDR2 SYDVKM. The CDR3 covers 11 residues. The CDR3 region is CASSSAYGYTF. The CDR3 bases are TGTGCCAGCAGTTCGGCGTATGGCTACACCTTC.

This clone was observed once. The CDR3 protein is CASSSLERGVYEQYF. In DNA form, the CDR3 reads TGTGCCAGCAGCTCCCTTGAGCGGGGGGTCTACGAGCAGTACTTC. The chain is built from TRBV5-4 and TRBJ2-7, with TRBD2 matching 9 bases. The CDR3 runs to 15 residues. Germline trimming cut 3 bases from V and 3 bases from J; bases unmatched to any gene: 7. The germline V gene has CDR1 SGHNT and CDR2 YYREEE (reference sequence).

The rearrangement links TRBV5-4 to TRBJ2-1; tentative D call: TRBD2 (7 bases). Germline V gives CDR1 SGHNT, CDR2 YYREEE (reference sequence). The V gene lost 3 bases and the J gene lost 7 bases, with 20 bases spanning the gap. This CDR3 is built from 16 residues. The CDR3 spells CASSSLIGGGRNEQFF. The DNA for the CDR3 is TGTGCCAGCAGCTCATTGATAGGGGGGGGCAGGAATGAGCAGTTCTTC.

The genes are TRBV30 and TRBJ1-4; TRBD1 might be the D (6 bases). The germline V and J ends were trimmed by 1 base and 5 bases, with 8 bases remaining between them. The CDR3 is made up of 13 amino acids. The V gene's germline CDR1 is GTSNPN and CDR2 SVGIG (reference sequence). The CDR3 DNA reads TGTGCCTGGAGTGGGACAGTAAATGAAAAACTGTTTTTT. Protein sequence: CAWSGTVNEKLFF.

This rearrangement joins TRBV18 to TRBJ2-7; D remains ambiguous. The CDR3 has 12 amino acids. Trimming took off 5 bases at V and 0 bases at J, with 5 bases between the two ends. Germline V gives CDR1 KGHSH, CDR2 LQKENI. CDR3 bases: TGTGCCAGCTCATTATACTCCTACGAGCAGTACTTC. Translation: CASSLYSYEQYF.

The chain combines TRBV9 with TRBJ2-1; unclear D gene. Trimming removed 0 bases at V and 0 bases at J, with 19 bases between. Germline assignment: CDR1 SGDLS and CDR2 YYNGEE. CDR3 length: 19 amino acids. CDR3 residues: CASSVALSTGIYSYNEQFF. CDR3 DNA: TGTGCCAGCAGCGTAGCGCTGTCGACTGGAATATACTCCTACAATGAGCAGTTCTTC.

CDR3 DNA sequence: TGTGCCAGCAGCTTCACAGGGGGCCGGGACACCGGGGAGCTGTTTTTT. Encoded protein: CASSFTGGRDTGELFF. The V and J genes are TRBV7-2 and TRBJ2-2; 9 bases match TRBD1. The CDR3 runs to 16 residues. The germline gives CDR1 SGHTA, CDR2 FQGNSA. J was trimmed by 3 bases and V by 3 bases; bases with no gene match: 5.

The CDR3 loop reads CASSETGTLAYNEQFF. CDR3 DNA sequence: TGTGCCAGCAGTGAAACCGGGACCCTCGCCTACAATGAGCAGTTCTTC. The rearrangement joins TRBV6-1 to TRBJ2-1; TRBD1 or TRBD2 may be the D gene (5 bases each). V was cut by 2 bases and J by 2 bases, with 13 bases left in between. Germline V gives CDR1 MNHNS, CDR2 SASEGT. The CDR3 sequence is 16 residues long.

This chain joins TRBV28 and TRBJ2-7, with 7 positions matching TRBD1. The germline V gene encodes CDR1 MDHEN and CDR2 SYDVKM. With V trimmed by 6 bases and J by 0 bases, 5 bases remained unmatched. CDR3 length: 14 residues. CDR3 nucleotides: TGTGCCAGCAGGCCGGGACAGACCTCCTACGAGCAGTACTTC. It encodes CASRPGQTSYEQYF.

The chain's CDR3 is CSVSGGGADTQYF. CDR3 bases: TGCAGCGTCTCAGGCGGGGGGGCAGATACGCAGTATTTT. This rearrangement joins TRBV29-1 to TRBJ2-3; 9 nucleotides line up with TRBD2. The V gene's germline CDR1 is SQVTM and CDR2 ANQGSEA. This CDR3 is 13 amino acids long. V dropped 6 bases and J dropped 4; count of bases not matched to a gene: 5.

This clone was seen a handful of times. V usage is TRBV4-2 and J usage is TRBJ2-1, with TRBD2 identical over 12 bases. Germline CDR1 reads LGHNA; CDR2 reads YNFKEQ. CDR3 length: 14 amino acids. Trimming at V came to 1 base and at J to 15 bases, leaving 7 bases not matched to a gene. CDR3 sequence: CASSQGASGGAGFF. CDR3 in DNA: TGTGCCAGCAGCCAAGGGGCTAGCGGGGGGGCCGGGTTCTTC.

This clone was seen more than once but under ten times. This chain uses TRBV2 with TRBJ1-5; D is unclear. Germline CDR1 reads SNHLY; CDR2 reads FYNNEI. V was pared by 6 bases and J by 5 bases, with 14 bases between. CDR3 length equals 14 residues. As DNA, the CDR3 is TGTGCCAGCAGCAAAGACTACGCAGATCAGCCCCAGCATTTT. Translation gives CASSKDYADQPQHF.

This clone occurred a few times. The chain uses TRBV19 and TRBJ2-5; 11 bases fit TRBD2. V lost 3 bases to trimming and J lost 5 bases; unmatched junction nucleotides: 8. Germline CDR1 LNHDA, CDR2 SQIVND (reference sequence). CDR3 length: 16 amino acids. The CDR3 sequence: CASSISLAGGSETQYF. The CDR3 DNA reads as TGTGCCAGTAGTATCTCTCTAGCGGGGGGTAGTGAGACCCAGTACTTC.

The V and J genes are TRBV28 and TRBJ2-7; D call uncertain. CDR1 is MDHEN and CDR2 is SYDVKM in the germline V gene. The length of the CDR3 is 14 residues. The V gene lost 3 bases and the J gene lost 4 bases, with 13 bases spanning the gap. CDR3 amino acids: CASSFPGLGYEQYF. In DNA, the CDR3 is TGTGCCAGCAGTTTTCCAGGTTTGGGTTACGAGCAGTACTTC.

This chain links TRBV7-2 with TRBJ2-7; TRBD2 matches at 10 bases. J lost 9 bases, V lost 5 bases, and 7 bases had no gene match. Germline loops: CDR1 SGHTA, CDR2 FQGNSA. The CDR3 has 13 amino acids. CDR3 bases: TGTGCCAGCAGCCCGGGACTAGCGTTAAGGCAGTACTTC. This encodes CASSPGLALRQYF.